One sample yielded the 15 T cell receptor beta chains listed below, sequenced in a study of blood T cell repertoires in COVID-19. Repertoires were generated with immunoSEQ multiplex PCR, while TCRdb's copy carries only in-frame clones and drops some. The sample has 120,000 or so clones, under 80% seen once. Material for sequencing was peripheral blood. Receptor source: a man between 50 and 59 years old with acute or convalescent COVID-19.

This rearrangement joins TRBV19 to TRBJ2-7; weak D call: TRBD1 (5 bases). CDR1 is LNHDA, CDR2 SQIVND, per germline (reference sequence). The CDR3 length is 14 residues. V lost 3 bases and J lost 3, with 12 bases in between. The CDR3 loop reads CASSIRQGNYEQYF. CDR3 nucleotides: TGTGCCAGTAGTATCCGCCAGGGCAACTACGAGCAGTACTTC.

This rearrangement joins TRBV2 to TRBJ1-6, with D perhaps matching TRBD1 (5 bases). CDR1 and CDR2 from the germline V gene are SNHLY and FYNNEI. CDR3 length: 15 amino acids. The V end lost 7 bases, the J end lost 7 bases, and 17 bases lay between the germline ends. DNA of the CDR3: TGTGCCAGCATCCCAAGCGCAGGGCCAAATTCACCCCTCCACTTT. Its protein is CASIPSAGPNSPLHF.

This rearrangement joins TRBV3-1 (or the pseudogene TRBV3-2) to TRBJ2-2; D might be TRBD1 (7 bases). CDR1 and CDR2 (germline): LGHDT, YNNKEL (reference sequence). V dropped 1 base and J dropped 5 bases, with 14 bases sitting between them. The length of the CDR3 is 16 residues. CDR3 sequence: CASSQVEGARTGELFF. DNA of the CDR3: TGTGCCAGCAGCCAAGTGGAGGGGGCGAGGACCGGGGAGCTGTTTTTT.

This chain uses TRBV10-2 with TRBJ1-2; TRBD1 matches 7 bases. The CDR3 spans 13 residues. Losses at the gene ends were 6 bases for V and 4 bases for J; bases not matched to a gene: 5. Germline CDR1 WSHSY, CDR2 SAAADI. The CDR3 DNA is TGCGCCAGCAGCGACAGGGTTGCCTATGGCTACACCTTC. It specifies CASSDRVAYGYTF.

The rearrangement links TRBV5-1 to TRBJ2-1; 9 nucleotides line up with TRBD2. Losses at the gene ends were 6 bases for V and 2 bases for J; bases not matched to a gene: 12. From germline, CDR1 is SGHRS and CDR2 YFSETQ. The CDR3 contains 17 residues. CDR3 sequence: CASIPGLAVAPYNEQFF. The DNA of the CDR3 is TGCGCCAGCATCCCGGGACTAGCTGTGGCCCCCTACAATGAGCAGTTCTTC.

V gene TRBV2 combines with J gene TRBJ2-3, with D possibly TRBD1 on 5 matching bases. This CDR3 region has 14 residues. Looked up from germline, CDR1 is SNHLY and CDR2 is FYNNEI. V shed 6 bases and J shed 0 bases, with 10 bases lying between them. In DNA form, the CDR3 reads TGTGCCAGCAGGGCGACAGCTAGCACAGATACGCAGTATTTT. Translation: CASRATASTDTQYF. Full variable domain (rest looked up from reference TRBV2 and TRBJ2-3): EPEVTQTPSHQVTQMGQEVILRCVPISNHLYFYWYRQILGQKVEFLVSFYNNEISEKSEIFDDQFSVERPDGSNFTLKIRSTKLEDSAMYFCASRATASTDTQYFGPGTRLTVL.

The rearrangement links TRBV2 to TRBJ2-2; TRBD2 agrees at 8 bases. With V trimmed by 2 bases and J by 3 bases, 11 bases remained unmatched. Germline V gene sequence: CDR1 SNHLY, CDR2 FYNNEI. The CDR3 contains 18 residues. This chain's CDR3 is CASSESRDLGRDTGELFF. The CDR3 bases are TGTGCCAGCAGTGAATCTAGGGATCTCGGGAGGGACACCGGGGAGCTGTTTTTT.

V gene TRBV18 combines with J gene TRBJ1-6, with 7 bases fitting TRBD1. Germline trimming cut 2 bases from V and 7 bases from J; bases unmatched to any gene: 5. Germline CDR1 KGHSH, CDR2 LQKENI. CDR3 length: 15 residues. CDR3 DNA: TGTGCCAGCTCACCAGGAGACAGGGAAAATTCACCCCTCCACTTT. This sequence encodes CASSPGDRENSPLHF.

The chain employs TRBV19 and TRBJ2-1, with 9 bases matching TRBD2. V gave up 5 bases and J gave up 10 bases; unmatched junction bases: 12. Germline V gives CDR1 LNHDA, CDR2 SQIVND (reference sequence). This CDR3 has 15 amino acids. CDR3 DNA sequence: TGTGCCAGTAGTGTGAGACTAGCGGTTACTACAGAGCAGTTCTTC. Protein: CASSVRLAVTTEQFF.

The CDR3 region has the DNA TGTGCCACCAGCGCCACAGGGGCCAACTATGGCTACACCTTC. Translation: CATSATGANYGYTF. The V call is TRBV15, the J call TRBJ1-2, with 7 bases fitting TRBD1. J was trimmed by 2 bases and V by 5 bases; bases with no gene match: 5. This CDR3 is built from 14 residues. The V gene's germline CDR1 is LNHNV and CDR2 YYDKDF (reference sequence).

V usage is TRBV19 and J usage is TRBJ2-2, with 7 bases aligning to TRBD1. V was pared by 5 bases and J by 3 bases, with 3 bases of the junction left unmatched. This CDR3 is built from 14 residues. Per the germline V gene, CDR1 is LNHDA and CDR2 is SQIVND (reference sequence). Here the CDR3 reads CASSYTGDTGELFF. In nucleotides, the CDR3 is TGTGCCAGTAGTTATACAGGGGACACCGGGGAGCTGTTTTTT.

The rearrangement uses TRBV9 and TRBJ1-4; 11 positions agree with TRBD1. CDR3 length equals 18 residues. The germline V gene encodes CDR1 SGDLS and CDR2 YYNGEE. The ends lost 0 bases at V and 8 bases at J; junction bases unmatched: 12. CDR3 DNA: TGTGCCAGCAGCGTAGATTGGACAGGGGGCGTCAAGGGGGAAAAACTGTTTTTT. This translates into CASSVDWTGGVKGEKLFF.

This clone showed up just once. As DNA, the CDR3 is TGCGCCAGCAGCCAGGGGGATTTAGAAGCTTTCTTT. Translated: CASSQGDLEAFF. V usage is TRBV5-1 and J usage is TRBJ1-1; 7 bases map to TRBD1. Germline V gene lookup returns CDR1 SGHRS and CDR2 YFSETQ. V shed 4 bases, J shed 8 bases, and the junction held 5 bases outside the gene matches. The CDR3 length is 12 residues. Using reference TRBV5-1 and TRBJ1-1 for the parts outside the CDR3, the full variable domain is KAGVTQTPRYLIKTRGQQVTLSCSPISGHRSVSWYQQTPGQGLQFLFEYFSETQRNKGNFPGRFSGRQFSNSRSEMNVSTLELGDSALYLCASSQGDLEAFFGQGTRLTVV.

The DNA for the CDR3 is TGTGCCGTAGGAGCGGGTATAGAGGAGACCCAGTACTTC. It yields the protein CAVGAGIEETQYF. The rearrangement uses TRBV5-6 and TRBJ2-5, with D possibly being TRBD2 (6 bases). V lost 10 bases and J 5 bases, leaving 18 bases between the germline ends. The CDR3 extends over 13 amino acids. From germline, CDR1 is SGHDT and CDR2 YYEEEE.

This chain uses TRBV19 with TRBJ1-5; the D gene is possibly TRBD1 (5 bases). This CDR3 region has 13 residues. Trimming stripped 4 bases from V and 5 bases from J, with 9 bases between. The germline V gene encodes CDR1 LNHDA and CDR2 SQIVND (reference sequence). The CDR3: CASSRGVHQPQHF. The CDR3 nucleotides read TGTGCCAGTAGTAGGGGGGTGCATCAGCCCCAGCATTTT.